This record looks at one TCR beta chain sequence and its context. Trimming removed 0 bases at V and 0 bases at J, with 10 bases between. Germline CDR1 SGDLS, CDR2 YYNGEE. The CDR3 extends over 16 amino acids. The entry originates in a study of blood T cell repertoires in COVID-19. Study overall: Sources were T cells, B-cell-depleted T cells, or PBMCs; the material itself was cDNA or gDNA.

Per the study methods: Estimation of nucleated cell counts was performed using reference gene primer amplification. Libraries were prepared by immunoSEQ multiplex PCR; TCRdb keeps only in-frame clonotypes and omits some of them. For V, J and clone size, that table is used; D and trimming come from the DNA. Among roughly 150,000 clones, less than 90% were seen once, and the ten largest hold approximately 2.3%. The clonotype was recovered from a woman in her 70s with acute or convalescent COVID-19. The chain joins TRBV9 to TRBJ1-5; TRBD1 might be the D (6 bases). Sequenced: peripheral blood. The CDR3 reads CASSVGGGHSNQPQHF. CDR3 bases: TGTGCCAGCAGCGTAGGGGGGGGGCATAGCAATCAGCCCCAGCATTTT.